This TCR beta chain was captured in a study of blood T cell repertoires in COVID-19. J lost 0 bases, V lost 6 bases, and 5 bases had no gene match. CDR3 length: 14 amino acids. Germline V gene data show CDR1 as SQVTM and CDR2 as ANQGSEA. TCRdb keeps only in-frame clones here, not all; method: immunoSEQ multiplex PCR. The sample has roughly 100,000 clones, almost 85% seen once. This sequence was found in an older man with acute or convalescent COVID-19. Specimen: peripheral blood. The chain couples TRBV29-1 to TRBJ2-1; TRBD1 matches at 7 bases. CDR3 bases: TGCAGCGTGCCCACAGGGGTCTCCTACAATGAGCAGTTCTTC. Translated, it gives CSVPTGVSYNEQFF.